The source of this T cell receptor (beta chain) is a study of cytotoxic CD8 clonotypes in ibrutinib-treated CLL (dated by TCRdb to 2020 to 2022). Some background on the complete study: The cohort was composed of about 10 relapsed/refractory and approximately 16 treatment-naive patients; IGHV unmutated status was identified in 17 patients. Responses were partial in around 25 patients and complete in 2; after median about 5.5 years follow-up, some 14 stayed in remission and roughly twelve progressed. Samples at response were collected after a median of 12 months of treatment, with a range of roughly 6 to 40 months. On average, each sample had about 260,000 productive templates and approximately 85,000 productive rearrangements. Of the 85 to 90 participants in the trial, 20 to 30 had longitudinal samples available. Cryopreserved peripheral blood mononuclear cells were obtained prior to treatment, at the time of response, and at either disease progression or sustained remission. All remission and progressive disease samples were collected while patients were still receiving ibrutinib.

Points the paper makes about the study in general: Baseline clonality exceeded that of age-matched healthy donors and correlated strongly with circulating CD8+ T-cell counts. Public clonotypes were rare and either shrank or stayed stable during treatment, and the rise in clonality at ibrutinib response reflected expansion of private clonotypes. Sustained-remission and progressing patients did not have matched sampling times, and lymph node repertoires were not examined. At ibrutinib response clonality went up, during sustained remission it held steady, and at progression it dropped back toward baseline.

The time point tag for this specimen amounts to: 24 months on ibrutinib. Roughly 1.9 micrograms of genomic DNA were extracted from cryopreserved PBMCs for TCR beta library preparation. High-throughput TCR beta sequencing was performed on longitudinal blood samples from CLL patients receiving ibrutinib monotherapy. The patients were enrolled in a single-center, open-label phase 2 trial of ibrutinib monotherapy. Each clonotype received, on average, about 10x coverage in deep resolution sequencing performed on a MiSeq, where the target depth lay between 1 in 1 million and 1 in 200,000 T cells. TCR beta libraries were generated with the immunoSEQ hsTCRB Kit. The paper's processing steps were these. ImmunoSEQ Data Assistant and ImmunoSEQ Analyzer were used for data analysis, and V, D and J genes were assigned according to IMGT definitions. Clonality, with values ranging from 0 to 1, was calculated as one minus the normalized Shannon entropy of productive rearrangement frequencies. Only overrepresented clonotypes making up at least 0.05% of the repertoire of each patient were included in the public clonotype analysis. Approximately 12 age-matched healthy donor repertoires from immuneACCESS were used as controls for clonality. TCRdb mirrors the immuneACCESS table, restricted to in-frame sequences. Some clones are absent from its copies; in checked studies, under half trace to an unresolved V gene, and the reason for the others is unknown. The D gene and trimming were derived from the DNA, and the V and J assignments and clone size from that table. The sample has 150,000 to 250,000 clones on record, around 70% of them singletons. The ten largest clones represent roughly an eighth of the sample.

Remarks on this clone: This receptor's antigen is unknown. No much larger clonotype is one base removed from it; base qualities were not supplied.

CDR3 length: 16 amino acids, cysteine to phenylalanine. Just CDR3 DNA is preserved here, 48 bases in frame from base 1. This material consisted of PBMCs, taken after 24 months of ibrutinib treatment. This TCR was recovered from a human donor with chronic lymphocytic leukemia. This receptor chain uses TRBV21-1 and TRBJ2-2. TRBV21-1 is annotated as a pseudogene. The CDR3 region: CASSKEEQGDTGELFF. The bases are TGTGCCAGCAGCAAAGAGGAGCAGGGAGACACCGGGGAGCTGTTTTTT.